A selection of T cell receptor beta chains follows, all from one sample in a study of blood T cell repertoires in COVID-19. The method was immunoSEQ multiplex PCR; TCRdb's version includes in-frame clones alone and lacks a portion of them. The sample includes more than 60,000 clones, roughly 89% of them seen just once. Sequencing was carried out using peripheral blood. The receptors derive from a man aged 45-60 years with acute or convalescent COVID-19. The CDR3 runs from the conserved cysteine through the conserved F or W.

V gene,CDR3 protein
TRBV2,CASSGLGGRDTGELFF
TRBV12-3/TRBV12-4,CASSDSQTEAFF
TRBV7-2,CASSLDLADRAYEQYF
TRBV7-2,CASSLESGGARISPLHF
TRBV20-1,CSASSGTGRRGTGELFF
TRBV7-2,CASSLALSGRPEAFF
TRBV7-3,CASSRSGGSGYTF
TRBV18,CASSPTGQLRETQYF
TRBV19,CASSLQGQGTDTQYF
TRBV28,CASSFPGITAGELFF
TRBV3-1/TRBV3-2,CASSQGTGGFGASTEAFF
TRBV10-3,CAISGTGTGGAEQYF
TRBV9,CASSPAVTDYGYTF
TRBV5-1,CASSLGAQTVAPLHF
TRBV21-1,CASPRDTGPFEAFF
TRBV11-3,CASSPGQGTDTQYF
TRBV2,CASSRQGAPEAFF
TRBV6-5,CASSYGSPGTEAFF
TRBV7-9,CASKLGGGLMYF
TRBV7-9,CASSLQNQPQHF
TRBV6-1,CASSELAGGVDTQYF
TRBV7-9,CASSPRTGSYEQYF
TRBV28,CASSRGGTEAFF